A single T cell receptor (beta chain) is shown here with its context. What it binds is not known. These data originate in a study of cytomegalovirus exposure and HLA in healthy donors. Study-level information: The same platform was used for the 90 to 150 validation repertoires as for the 666 first-cohort repertoires, as reported in a later analysis.

Method: immunoSEQ multiplex PCR; TCRdb's copy keeps in-frame clones and lacks some. In the table there are tens of thousands of clones, around 96% of which are singletons. The CDR3 has 16 amino acids. V was pared by 1 base and J by 3 bases, with 5 bases of the junction left unmatched. Germline CDR1 reads SGHDN; CDR2 reads FVKESK. Overall study results and limits: For most TCR sequences rarity was the rule, although some public TCRs occurred in many donors.

Sequencing was carried out using PBMCs. The chain is built from TRBV14 and TRBJ2-5, with 10 nucleotides matching TRBD2. This clonotype was obtained from a young man in good health and CMV-seronegative. CDR3 protein: CASSQVAGGYEETQYF. The CDR3 region has the DNA TGTGCCAGCAGCCAAGTAGCGGGAGGATATGAAGAGACCCAGTACTTC.